This T cell receptor (beta chain) was identified in a study of vaccination effects on CD4 cells after COVID-19. Study conclusions and caveats: Among infection- and vaccine-induced clones, marked clonal contraction occurred late after vaccination.

Method: immunoSEQ multiplex PCR; TCRdb's copy keeps in-frame clones and lacks some. The data hold about 33,000 clones, with around 70% observed a single time. Trimming took 7 bases from V and 3 from J, leaving 13 bases between them. Germline V CDR1 and CDR2: SGHDT, YYEEEE. CDR3 length: 13 residues. CD4+ T cells specific for antigen were expanded with viral peptide pools by the ViraFEST assay before sequencing. Following a 10-day culture, CD4+ T cells were purified. Participants were vaccinated with two doses of either the BNT162b2 or mRNA-1273 vaccine. Researchers reported culturing 2.1 million or so PBMC in each well, adding about 9.5 IU/ml IL-2 and 9 to 10 ug/ml peptides. This clone was seen more than once but under ten times. What it binds is not known.

The rearrangement uses TRBV5-6 and TRBJ1-1; no firm D call. The sequence came from a human donor who received a COVID-19 vaccine. The sample here was CD4+ T cells from PBMCs cultured with HCoV-229E spike peptides, taken after COVID-19 vaccination. The CDR3 DNA sequence: TGTGCCAGCTCATTAGGGTCGTACACTGAAGCTTTCTTT. This gives the protein CASSLGSYTEAFF.